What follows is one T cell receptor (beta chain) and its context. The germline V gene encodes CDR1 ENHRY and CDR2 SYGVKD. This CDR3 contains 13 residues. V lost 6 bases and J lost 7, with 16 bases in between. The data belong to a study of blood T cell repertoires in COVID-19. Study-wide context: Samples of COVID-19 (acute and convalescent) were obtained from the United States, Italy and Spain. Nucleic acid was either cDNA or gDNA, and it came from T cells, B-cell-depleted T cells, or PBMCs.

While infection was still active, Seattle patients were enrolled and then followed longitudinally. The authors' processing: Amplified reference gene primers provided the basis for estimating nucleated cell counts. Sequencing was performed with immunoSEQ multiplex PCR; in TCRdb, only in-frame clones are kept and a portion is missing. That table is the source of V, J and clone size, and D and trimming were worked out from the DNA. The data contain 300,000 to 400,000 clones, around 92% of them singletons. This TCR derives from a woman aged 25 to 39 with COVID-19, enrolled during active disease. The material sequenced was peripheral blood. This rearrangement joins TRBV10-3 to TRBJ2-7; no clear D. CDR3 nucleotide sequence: TGTGCCATCAGCCCCGCCACTTCGGAGGAGCAGTACGTC. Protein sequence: CAISPATSEEQYV.